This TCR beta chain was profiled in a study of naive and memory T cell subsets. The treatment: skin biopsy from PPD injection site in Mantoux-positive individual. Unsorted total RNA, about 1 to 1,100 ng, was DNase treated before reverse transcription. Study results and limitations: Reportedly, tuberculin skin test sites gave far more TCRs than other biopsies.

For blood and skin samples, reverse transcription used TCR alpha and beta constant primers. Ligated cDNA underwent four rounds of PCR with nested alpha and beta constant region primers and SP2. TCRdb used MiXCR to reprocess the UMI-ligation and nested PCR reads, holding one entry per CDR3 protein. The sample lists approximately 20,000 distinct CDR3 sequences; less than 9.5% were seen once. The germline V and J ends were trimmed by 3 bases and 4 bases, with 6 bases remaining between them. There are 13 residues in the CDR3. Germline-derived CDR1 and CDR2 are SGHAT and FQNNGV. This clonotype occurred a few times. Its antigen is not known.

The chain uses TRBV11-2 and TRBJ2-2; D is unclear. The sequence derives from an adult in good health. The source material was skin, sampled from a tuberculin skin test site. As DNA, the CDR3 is TGTGCCAGCAGCTTTGTGGGCACCGGGGAGCTGTTTTTT. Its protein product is CASSFVGTGELFF.